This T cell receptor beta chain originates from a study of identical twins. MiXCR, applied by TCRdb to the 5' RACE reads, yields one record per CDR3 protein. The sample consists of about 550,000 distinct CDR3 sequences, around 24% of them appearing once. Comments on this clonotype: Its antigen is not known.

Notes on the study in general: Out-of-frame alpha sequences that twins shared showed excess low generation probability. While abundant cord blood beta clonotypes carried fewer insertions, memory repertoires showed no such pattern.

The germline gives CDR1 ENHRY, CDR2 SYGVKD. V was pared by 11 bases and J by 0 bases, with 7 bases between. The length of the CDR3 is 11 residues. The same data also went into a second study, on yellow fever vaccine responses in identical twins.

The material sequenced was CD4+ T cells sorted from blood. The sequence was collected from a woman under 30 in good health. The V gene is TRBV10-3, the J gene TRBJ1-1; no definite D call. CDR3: CASTMNTEAFF. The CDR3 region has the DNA TGTGCCTCCACTATGAACACTGAAGCTTTCTTT.